These 32 T cell receptor beta chains were sequenced from one sample in a study of blood T cell repertoires in COVID-19. Sequenced by immunoSEQ multiplex PCR; TCRdb stores in-frame clones only, minus some. Here the sample spans 300,000 or so clones, 75% to 90% being singletons. Sequencing was carried out using peripheral blood. All receptors derive from a woman aged 35 to 49 with acute or convalescent COVID-19.

The table lists this clone with many counts. This sequence joins TRBV10-3 and TRBJ1-2; TRBD1 matches 9 bases. The CDR3 length is 15 residues. Germline V gene lookup returns CDR1 ENHRY and CDR2 SYGVKD. V lost 3 bases, J lost 0 bases, and 2 bases stayed unmatched. CDR3 in DNA: TGTGCCATCAGTGAACAGGGGGCAACTAACTATGGCTACACCTTC. Residues: CAISEQGATNYGYTF.

V is TRBV29-1 and J is TRBJ1-2, with D maybe TRBD1 (6 bases). In germline, CDR1 is SQVTM, CDR2 ANQGSEA. V was cut by 3 bases and J by 6 bases, with 11 bases left in between. This CDR3 spans 12 amino acids. CDR3 residues: CSVDRQGHGYTF. The CDR3 DNA follows: TGCAGCGTTGATCGCCAGGGGCATGGCTACACCTTC.

V is TRBV3-1 (or the pseudogene TRBV3-2) and J is TRBJ1-5, with D uncertain. The CDR3 extends over 17 amino acids. Germline CDR1 and CDR2: LGHDT and YNNKEL (reference sequence). V lost 0 bases to trimming and J lost 0 bases, with 12 bases between them. The chain's CDR3 is CASSQDWRGNSNQPQHF. The CDR3 region has the DNA TGTGCCAGCAGCCAAGATTGGAGAGGAAATAGCAATCAGCCCCAGCATTTT.

In regard to this clone: This same CDR3 is encoded by further DNA sequences in the sample. The gene calls are TRBV18 and TRBJ1-1; D gene uncertain. V was trimmed by 3 bases and J by 0 bases, leaving 5 bases between them. CDR1 KGHSH and CDR2 LQKENI come from the germline V gene. This CDR3 comprises 13 residues. The CDR3 DNA is TGTGCCAGCTCACCTACAGTGAACACTGAAGCTTTCTTT. This codes for CASSPTVNTEAFF.

The chain has TRBV3-1 (or the pseudogene TRBV3-2) and TRBJ1-4; tentative D call: TRBD1 (5 bases). CDR1 is LGHDT and CDR2 is YNNKEL in the germline V gene (reference sequence). The CDR3 has 15 amino acids. V gave up 1 base and J gave up 2 bases, with 8 bases separating them. In DNA form, the CDR3 reads TGTGCCAGCAGCCAAGTGGCAGGGACTAATGAAAAACTGTTTTTT. Its protein product is CASSQVAGTNEKLFF.

The gene calls are TRBV21-1 and TRBJ1-5; the table's D call, TRBD1, was not checked against the DNA. TRBV21-1 is recorded as a pseudogene. The CDR3 covers 15 residues. CDR3 nucleotide sequence: TGTGCCAGCAGCAAAAGACAGTGGCCCGGTCAGCCCCAGCATTTT. Its protein product is CASSKRQWPGQPQHF.

The V gene is TRBV2, the J gene TRBJ1-5; perhaps TRBD1 as D (5 bases). Germline lookup yields CDR1 SNHLY and CDR2 FYNNEI. Trimming took off 7 bases at V and 5 bases at J, with 12 bases between the two ends. The CDR3 covers 13 residues. The CDR3 sequence: CASKGTRDQPQHF. The CDR3 bases are TGTGCCAGCAAAGGGACTCGGGATCAGCCCCAGCATTTT.

This clone was detected a few times. The chain is built from TRBV9 and TRBJ1-4, with D hard to call. There are 15 residues in the CDR3. V lost 4 bases and J 8 bases, leaving 18 bases between the germline ends. The germline V gene has CDR1 SGDLS and CDR2 YYNGEE. The CDR3 nucleotides are TGTGCCAGCAGCAAATTACCTACCCCGGGGGAAAAACTGTTTTTT. Translating it yields CASSKLPTPGEKLFF.

The table lists this clone with a few counts. The chain is built from TRBV18 and TRBJ1-1; no clear D gene. The CDR3 has 17 amino acids. The germline CDR1 and CDR2 sequences are KGHSH and LQKENI. V lost 5 bases to trimming and J lost 0 bases, with 19 bases between them. CDR3 in amino acids: CASSEIGGASMNTEAFF. CDR3 coding DNA: TGTGCCAGCTCAGAAATCGGAGGAGCCTCCATGAACACTGAAGCTTTCTTT.

In regard to this clone: The junction differs from germline at one of its ends, possibly a read error. The V and J genes are TRBV13 and TRBJ2-1; 7 nucleotides agree with TRBD1. Germline V gene lookup returns CDR1 PRHDT and CDR2 FYEKMQ (reference sequence). The CDR3 extends over 11 amino acids. The CDR3 DNA reads as TGTGCCAGCAGCTTACGGGACAGTTGGCTCTTC. Amino acids: CASSLRDSWLF. Using reference TRBV13 and TRBJ2-1 for the parts outside the CDR3, the full variable domain is AAGVIQSPRHLIKEKRETATLKCYPIPRHDTVYWYQQGPGQDPQFLISFYEKMQSDKGSIPDRFSAQQFSDYHSELNMSSLELGDSALYFCASSLRDSWLFGPGTRLTVL.

This clone came up once. Other DNA sequences in the sample encode the same CDR3. The CDR3 is CAWTGPDNEKLFF. CDR3 DNA: TGTGCCTGGACAGGGCCTGATAATGAAAAACTGTTTTTT. The V gene is TRBV30, the J gene TRBJ1-4; a possible D gene is TRBD1 (5 bases). The CDR3 contains 13 residues. The germline V and J ends were trimmed by 4 bases and 4 bases, with 10 bases remaining between them. Germline V gene lookup returns CDR1 GTSNPN and CDR2 SVGIG (reference sequence).

This clone was counted a single time. The chain couples TRBV19 to TRBJ1-1; TRBD1 matches at 9 bases. Germline loops: CDR1 LNHDA, CDR2 SQIVND (reference sequence). The length of the CDR3 is 15 residues. V was pared by 4 bases and J by 5 bases, with 8 bases of the junction left unmatched. The CDR3 DNA reads TGTGCCAGTAGTACCCGTCGGACAGGGGAGACTGAAGCTTTCTTT. Translated, it gives CASSTRRTGETEAFF.

The J gene is TRBJ2-3, the V gene TRBV11-3, with a tentative D call TRBD2 (6 bases). CDR3 size: 14 residues. V was clipped by 2 bases and J by 5 bases, with 11 bases between them. Germline V gene lookup returns CDR1 SGHNT and CDR2 YENEEA. The DNA of the CDR3 is TGTGCCAGCAGCTTACGAACGGGGGAAGATACGCAGTATTTT. Residues: CASSLRTGEDTQYF.

J is TRBJ1-1 and V is TRBV10-2, with 7 positions matching TRBD1. After removal of 7 bases from V and 1 base from J, the junction contained 12 bases not matched to a gene. The germline gives CDR1 WSHSY, CDR2 SAAADI. This CDR3 spans 16 amino acids. Here the CDR3 DNA reads TGCGCCAGCACTGTCACAGGGGTCGAAGGGAACACTGAAGCTTTCTTT. Translated, it gives CASTVTGVEGNTEAFF.

The CDR3 sequence is CASSVGAGSNTDTQYF. The CDR3 region has the DNA TGTGCCAGCAGCGTAGGTGCGGGGAGCAACACAGATACGCAGTATTTT. This chain links TRBV9 with TRBJ2-3, with a tentative D call TRBD2 (6 bases). Trimming cost V 0 bases and J 2 bases, with 13 bases left between them. The germline V gene has CDR1 SGDLS and CDR2 YYNGEE. There are 16 residues in the CDR3.

This rearrangement joins TRBV18 to TRBJ1-2; D remains unclear. From germline, CDR1 is KGHSH and CDR2 LQKENI. The germline V and J ends were trimmed by 6 bases and 7 bases, with 12 bases remaining between them. The CDR3 has 12 amino acids. The CDR3 sequence: CASSRLEGGYTF. The CDR3 DNA sequence: TGTGCCAGCTCCCGATTAGAGGGTGGCTACACCTTC.

This chain links TRBV5-5 with TRBJ1-6, with D unresolved. The CDR3 has 14 residues. Trimming took off 1 base at V and 8 bases at J, with 10 bases between the two ends. The germline V gene encodes CDR1 SGHKS and CDR2 YYEKEE (reference sequence). This chain's CDR3 is CASSLILADSPLHF. CDR3 nucleotide sequence: TGTGCCAGCAGCTTGATACTAGCAGATTCACCCCTCCACTTT.

V gene TRBV9 combines with J gene TRBJ2-3, with D possibly TRBD1 on 5 matching bases. V lost 0 bases and J lost 3, with 11 bases in between. CDR1 is SGDLS and CDR2 is YYNGEE in the germline V gene. There are 15 residues in the CDR3. This CDR3 reads CASSVEGAHTDTQYF. The CDR3 DNA reads as TGTGCCAGCAGCGTAGAAGGGGCGCATACAGATACGCAGTATTTT.

The rearrangement uses TRBV19 and TRBJ1-1; D is unresolved. CDR3 size: 14 residues. Trimming removed 5 bases at V and 1 base at J, with 11 bases between. Germline loops: CDR1 LNHDA, CDR2 SQIVND (reference sequence). The CDR3 loop reads CASSEMSRNTEAFF. CDR3 coding DNA: TGTGCCAGTAGTGAAATGTCCAGGAACACTGAAGCTTTCTTT.

This clone was observed once. The rearrangement joins TRBV4-1 to TRBJ1-2; D possibly corresponds to TRBD1 (5 bases). Trimming pared 0 bases from V and 0 bases from J, leaving 14 bases between. Germline assignment: CDR1 MGHRA and CDR2 YSYEKL. CDR3 length: 17 amino acids. CDR3 DNA sequence: TGCGCCAGCAGCCAAGACGCCGACAGACGGTCTAACTATGGCTACACCTTC. The encoded protein is CASSQDADRRSNYGYTF.

The V gene is TRBV30, the J gene TRBJ1-1; maybe TRBD1 (5 bases). CDR1 is GTSNPN, CDR2 SVGIG, per germline (reference sequence). The CDR3 runs to 14 residues. The V and J ends lost 3 bases and 1 base respectively, with 12 bases between them. In DNA form, the CDR3 reads TGTGCCTGGAGGAAGGGGTTCGCGAACACTGAAGCTTTCTTT. Translated: CAWRKGFANTEAFF. Together with reference TRBV30 and TRBJ1-1, the CDR3 gives the full variable domain: SQTIHQWPATLVQPVGSPLSLECTVEGTSNPNLYWYRQAAGRGLQLLFYSVGIGQISSEVPQNLSASRPQDRQFILSSKKLLLSDSGFYLCAWRKGFANTEAFFGQGTRLTVV.

A single count supports this clone. This sequence joins TRBV7-2 and TRBJ1-2; 10 bases are shared with TRBD1. The germline CDR1 and CDR2 sequences are SGHTA and FQGNSA. The CDR3 runs 14 residues. J lost 8 bases, V lost 4 bases, and 7 bases had no gene match. The CDR3 loop is CASSSGQGEGGYTF. CDR3 coding DNA: TGTGCCAGCAGCTCCGGACAGGGGGAAGGAGGCTACACCTTC.

V usage is TRBV28 and J usage is TRBJ1-5; 8 nucleotides line up with TRBD1. J gave up 6 bases and V 6 bases, and 16 bases lay outside the gene matches. CDR3 length: 17 residues. Per the germline V gene, CDR1 is MDHEN and CDR2 is SYDVKM. Written as DNA, the CDR3 is TGTGCCAGCAGCTACTTTGGGCGACAGGGGCTTGCTCAGCCCCAGCATTTT. This translates into CASSYFGRQGLAQPQHF. The complete variable domain, with remaining parts taken from reference TRBV28 and TRBJ1-5, reads DVKVTQSSRYLVKRTGEKVFLECVQDMDHENMFWYRQDPGLGLRLIYFSYDVKMKEKGDIPEGYSVSREKKERFSLILESASTNQTSMYLCASSYFGRQGLAQPQHFGDGTRLSIL.

This sequence joins TRBV5-1 and TRBJ1-3, with 8 bases fitting TRBD1. The germline gives CDR1 SGHRS, CDR2 YFSETQ. Trimming removed 0 bases from V and 0 bases from J; junction bases left unmatched: 8. The CDR3 has 18 residues. In DNA form, the CDR3 reads TGCGCCAGCAGCTTGGCCTATGACAGGGGCGGCTCTGGAAACACCATATATTTT. As protein: CASSLAYDRGGSGNTIYF. The full variable domain, with the rest looked up from reference TRBV5-1 and TRBJ1-3, is KAGVTQTPRYLIKTRGQQVTLSCSPISGHRSVSWYQQTPGQGLQFLFEYFSETQRNKGNFPGRFSGRQFSNSRSEMNVSTLELGDSALYLCASSLAYDRGGSGNTIYFGEGSWLTVV.

The J gene is TRBJ1-2, the V gene TRBV18; D ambiguous. Between the trimmed V and J ends, which lost 0 bases and 5 bases, there was a span of 16 bases. This CDR3 spans 16 amino acids. The germline V gene has CDR1 KGHSH and CDR2 LQKENI. In DNA, the CDR3 is TGTGCCAGCTCACCACCAGGAGGATCCCTAGCTTATGGCTACACCTTC. Protein sequence: CASSPPGGSLAYGYTF.

The chain joins TRBV7-9 to TRBJ1-2, with 9 bases that match TRBD1. There are 17 residues in the CDR3. Unmatched junction bases numbered 18, after V lost 5 bases and J lost 8 bases. Germline CDR1 is SEHNR and CDR2 is FQNEAQ (reference sequence). The CDR3 here is CASSENTFSQGAGGYTF. The CDR3 region has the DNA TGTGCCAGCAGCGAGAATACTTTTTCACAGGGGGCAGGAGGCTACACCTTC.

This chain uses TRBV5-3 with TRBJ1-4, with TRBD1 matching 9 bases. TRBV5-3 has ORF status, its function being uncertain. The V and J ends lost 2 bases and 11 bases, in that order; junction bases with no gene match: 1. This CDR3 has 12 amino acids. DNA for the CDR3: TGTGCCAGAAGCTTAGACAGGGGGAAACTGTTTTTT. Translated, it gives CARSLDRGKLFF.

The rearrangement joins TRBV18 to TRBJ1-1; D ambiguous. CDR3 length: 14 amino acids. Trimming removed 2 bases at V and 1 base at J, with 8 bases between. Germline CDR1 KGHSH, CDR2 LQKENI. The CDR3 DNA follows: TGTGCCAGCTCACCAGGAGGCGGGAACACTGAAGCTTTCTTT. This codes for CASSPGGGNTEAFF.

The CDR3 loop reads CASSLWDTTNTEAFF. CDR3 nucleotide sequence: TGTGCCAGCAGCTTATGGGACACCACGAACACTGAAGCTTTCTTT. The chain carries TRBV7-2 and TRBJ1-1; the D gene is possibly TRBD1 (6 bases). This CDR3 is built from 15 residues. V lost 2 bases to trimming and J lost 1 base, with 11 bases between them. Germline V gene lookup returns CDR1 SGHTA and CDR2 FQGNSA.

This sequence joins TRBV6-4 and TRBJ2-1, with 7 bases fitting TRBD2. Germline V gene sequence: CDR1 MRHNA, CDR2 SNTAGT. Germline trimming cut 2 bases from V and 10 bases from J; bases unmatched to any gene: 5. CDR3 length: 13 residues. The CDR3: CASSDAGVGEQFF. The CDR3 DNA sequence: TGTGCCAGCAGTGACGCGGGGGTGGGGGAGCAGTTCTTC.

The chain is built from TRBV5-6 and TRBJ2-7; TRBD1 matches at 7 bases. CDR1 and CDR2 (germline): SGHDT, YYEEEE. The CDR3 sequence is 14 residues long. V dropped 2 bases and J dropped 2; count of bases not matched to a gene: 4. The CDR3 reads CASSFPGQTYEQYV. The DNA of the CDR3 is TGTGCCAGCAGCTTTCCGGGACAGACCTACGAGCAGTACGTC.

The J gene is TRBJ2-5, the V gene TRBV29-1; no definite D call. CDR3 length equals 14 residues. Germline lookup yields CDR1 SQVTM and CDR2 ANQGSEA. V dropped 4 bases and J dropped 3 bases, with 15 bases sitting between them. The CDR3 DNA sequence: TGCAGCGTTGGGCGGTCGGTTAGTGAAGAGACCCAGTACTTC. This encodes CSVGRSVSEETQYF.